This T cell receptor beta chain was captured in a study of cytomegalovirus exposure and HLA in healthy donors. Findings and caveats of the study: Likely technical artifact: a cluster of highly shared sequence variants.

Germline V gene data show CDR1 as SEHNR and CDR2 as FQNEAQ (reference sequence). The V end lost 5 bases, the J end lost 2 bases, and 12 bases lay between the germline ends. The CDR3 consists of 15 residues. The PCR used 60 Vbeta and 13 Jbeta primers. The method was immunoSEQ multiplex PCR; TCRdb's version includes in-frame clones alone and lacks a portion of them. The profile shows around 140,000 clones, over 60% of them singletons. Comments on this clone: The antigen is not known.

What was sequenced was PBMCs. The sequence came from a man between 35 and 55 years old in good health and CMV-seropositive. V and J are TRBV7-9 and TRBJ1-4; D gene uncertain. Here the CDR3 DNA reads TGTGCCAGCAGCCTGGCAGAGGTGACTAATGAAAAACTGTTTTTT. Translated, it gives CASSLAEVTNEKLFF. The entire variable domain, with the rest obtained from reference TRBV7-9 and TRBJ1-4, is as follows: DTGVSQNPRHKITKRGQNVTFRCDPISEHNRLYWYRQTLGQGPEFLTYFQNEAQLEKSRLLSDRFSAERPKGSFSTLEIQRTEQGDSAMYLCASSLAEVTNEKLFFGSGTQLSVL.